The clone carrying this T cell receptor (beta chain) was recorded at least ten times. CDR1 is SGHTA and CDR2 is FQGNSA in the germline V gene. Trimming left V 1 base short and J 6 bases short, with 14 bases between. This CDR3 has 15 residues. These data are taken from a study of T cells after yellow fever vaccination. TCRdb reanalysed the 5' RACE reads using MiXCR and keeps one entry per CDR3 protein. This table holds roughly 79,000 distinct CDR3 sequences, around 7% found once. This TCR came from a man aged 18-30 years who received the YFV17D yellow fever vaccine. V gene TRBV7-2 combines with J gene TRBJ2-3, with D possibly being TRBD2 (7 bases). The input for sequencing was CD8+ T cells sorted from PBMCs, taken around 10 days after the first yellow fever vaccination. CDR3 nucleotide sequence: TGTGCCAGCAGCTTAGTTGGGGGGGCCATGGATACGCAGTATTTT. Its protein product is CASSLVGGAMDTQYF. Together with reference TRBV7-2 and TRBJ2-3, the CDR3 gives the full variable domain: GAGVSQSPSNKVTEKGKDVELRCDPISGHTALYWYRQSLGQGLEFLIYFQGNSAPDKSGLPSDRFSAERTGGSVSTLTIQRTQQEDSAVYLCASSLVGGAMDTQYFGPGTRLTVL.